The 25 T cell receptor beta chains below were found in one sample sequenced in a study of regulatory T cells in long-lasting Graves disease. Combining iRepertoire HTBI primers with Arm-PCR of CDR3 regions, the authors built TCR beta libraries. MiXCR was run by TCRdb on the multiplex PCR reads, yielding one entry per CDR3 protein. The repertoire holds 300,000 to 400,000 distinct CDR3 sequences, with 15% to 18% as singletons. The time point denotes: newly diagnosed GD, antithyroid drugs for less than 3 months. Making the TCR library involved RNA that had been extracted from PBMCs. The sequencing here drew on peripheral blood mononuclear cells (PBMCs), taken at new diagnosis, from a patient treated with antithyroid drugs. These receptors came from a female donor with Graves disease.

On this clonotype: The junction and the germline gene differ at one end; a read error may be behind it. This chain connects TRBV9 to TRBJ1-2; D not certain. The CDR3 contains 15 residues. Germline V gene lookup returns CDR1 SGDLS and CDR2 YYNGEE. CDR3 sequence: CTSSALKGGKNGYTF. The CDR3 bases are TGTACCAGCAGCGCCCTTAAAGGAGGGAAAAATGGCTACACCTTC.

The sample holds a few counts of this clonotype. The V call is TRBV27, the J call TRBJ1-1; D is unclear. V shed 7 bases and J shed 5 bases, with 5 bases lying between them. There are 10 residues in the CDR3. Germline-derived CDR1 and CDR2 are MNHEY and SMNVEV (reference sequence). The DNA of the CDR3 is TGTGCCAGCATTGATACTGAAGCTTTCTTT. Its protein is CASIDTEAFF.

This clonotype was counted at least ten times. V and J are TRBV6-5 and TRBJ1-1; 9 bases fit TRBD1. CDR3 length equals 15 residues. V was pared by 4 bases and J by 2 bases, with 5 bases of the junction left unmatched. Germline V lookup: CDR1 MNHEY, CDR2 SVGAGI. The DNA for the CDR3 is TGTGCCAGCAGTTTACAGGGGGCAATAAACACTGAAGCTTTCTTT. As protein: CASSLQGAINTEAFF.

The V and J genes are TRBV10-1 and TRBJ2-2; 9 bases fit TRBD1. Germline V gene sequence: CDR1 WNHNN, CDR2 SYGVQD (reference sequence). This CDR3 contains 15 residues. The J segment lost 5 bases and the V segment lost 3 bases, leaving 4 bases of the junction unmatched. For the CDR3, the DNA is TGCGCCAGCAGTGAAGAACAGGGGGCAACCGGGGAGCTGTTTTTT. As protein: CASSEEQGATGELFF.

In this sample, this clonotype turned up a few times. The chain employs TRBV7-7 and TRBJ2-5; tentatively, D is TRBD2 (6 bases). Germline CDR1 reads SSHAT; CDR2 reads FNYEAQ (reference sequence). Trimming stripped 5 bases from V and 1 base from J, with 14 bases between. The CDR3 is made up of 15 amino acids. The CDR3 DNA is TGTGCCAGCAGCGCAAATTTGGGGGGCCAAGAGACCCAGTACTTC. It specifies CASSANLGGQETQYF.

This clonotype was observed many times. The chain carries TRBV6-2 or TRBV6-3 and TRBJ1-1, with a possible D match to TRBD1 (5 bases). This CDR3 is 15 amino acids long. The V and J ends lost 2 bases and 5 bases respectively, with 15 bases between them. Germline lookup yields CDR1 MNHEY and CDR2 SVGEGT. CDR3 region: CASSYKSRAGTEAFF. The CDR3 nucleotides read TGTGCCAGCAGTTACAAATCCAGGGCGGGGACTGAAGCTTTCTTT.

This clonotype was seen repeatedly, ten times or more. This CDR3 reads CASVWEVAYEQYF. CDR3 sequence (DNA): TGTGCTAGTGTATGGGAGGTGGCCTACGAGCAGTACTTC. The rearrangement links TRBV6-1 to TRBJ2-7; perhaps TRBD2 as D (6 bases). Germline-derived CDR1 and CDR2 are MNHNS and SASEGT. CDR3 length: 13 residues.

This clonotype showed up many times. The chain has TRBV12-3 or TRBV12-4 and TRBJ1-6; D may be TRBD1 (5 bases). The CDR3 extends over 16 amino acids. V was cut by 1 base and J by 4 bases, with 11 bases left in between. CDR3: CASSLGQFSYNSPLHF. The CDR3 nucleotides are TGTGCCAGCAGTTTAGGACAGTTCTCTTATAATTCACCCCTCCACTTT.

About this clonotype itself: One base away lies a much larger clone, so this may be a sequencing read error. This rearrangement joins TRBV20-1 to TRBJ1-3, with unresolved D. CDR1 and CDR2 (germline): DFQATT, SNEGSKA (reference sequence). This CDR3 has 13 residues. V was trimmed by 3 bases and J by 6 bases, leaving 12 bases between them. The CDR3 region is CSASITLVNTIYF. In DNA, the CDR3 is TGCAGTGCTAGTATAACACTTGTAAACACCATATATTTT.

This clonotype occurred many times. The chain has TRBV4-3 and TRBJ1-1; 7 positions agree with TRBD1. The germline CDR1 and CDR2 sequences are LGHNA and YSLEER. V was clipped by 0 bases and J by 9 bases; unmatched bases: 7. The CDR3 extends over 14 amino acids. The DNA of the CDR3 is TGCGCCAGCAGCCAAGATGTTTGGGACAGTCAAGCTTTCTTT. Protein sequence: CASSQDVWDSQAFF.

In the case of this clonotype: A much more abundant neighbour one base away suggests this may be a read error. CDR3 residues: CASSYVRLAPNTGGLFF. The CDR3 nucleotides read TGTGCCAGCAGTTACGTCCGGCTAGCGCCGAACACCGGGGGGCTGTTTTTT. The gene calls are TRBV6-2 or TRBV6-3 and TRBJ2-2; weak D call: TRBD2 (6 bases). Germline CDR1 is MNHEY and CDR2 is SVGEGT. This CDR3 is 17 amino acids long.

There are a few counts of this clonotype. The CDR3 reads CAITGRSYNSPLHF. The CDR3 nucleotides are TGTGCCATCACGGGACGGAGCTATAATTCACCCCTCCACTTT. The rearrangement links TRBV6-1 to TRBJ1-6, with a tentative D call TRBD1 (5 bases). This CDR3 has 14 residues. V was trimmed by 10 bases and J by 3 bases, leaving 13 bases between them. Germline CDR1 reads MNHNS; CDR2 reads SASEGT.

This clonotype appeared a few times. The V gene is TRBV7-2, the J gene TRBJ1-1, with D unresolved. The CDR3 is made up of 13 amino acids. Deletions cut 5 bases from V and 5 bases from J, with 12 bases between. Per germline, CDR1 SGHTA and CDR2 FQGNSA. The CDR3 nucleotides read TGTGCCAGCAGCCTCCCCGCCAGAACTGAAGCTTTCTTT. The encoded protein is CASSLPARTEAFF.

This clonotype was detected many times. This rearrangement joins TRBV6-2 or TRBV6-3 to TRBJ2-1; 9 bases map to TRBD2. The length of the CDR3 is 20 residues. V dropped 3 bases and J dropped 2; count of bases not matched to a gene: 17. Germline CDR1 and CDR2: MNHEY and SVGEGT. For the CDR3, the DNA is TGTGCCAGCAGTTATTTACTAGCGGGCTCCCTACCAGCGCCCTACAATGAGCAGTTCTTC. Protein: CASSYLLAGSLPAPYNEQFF.

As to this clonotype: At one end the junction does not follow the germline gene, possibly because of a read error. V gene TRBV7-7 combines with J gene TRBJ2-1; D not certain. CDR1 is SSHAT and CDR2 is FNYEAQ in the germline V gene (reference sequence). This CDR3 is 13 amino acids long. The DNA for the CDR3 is TGTGCTAGCAGCTTATTTCCTGAGGATGAGCAGTTCTTC. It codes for CASSLFPEDEQFF.

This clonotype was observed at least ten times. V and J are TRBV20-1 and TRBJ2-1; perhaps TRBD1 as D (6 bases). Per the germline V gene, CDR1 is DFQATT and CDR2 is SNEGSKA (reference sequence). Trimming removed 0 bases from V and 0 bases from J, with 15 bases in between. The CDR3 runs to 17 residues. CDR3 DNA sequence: TGCAGTGCTAGAGATACAGGGAGTAGCGCCTCCTACAATGAGCAGTTCTTC. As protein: CSARDTGSSASYNEQFF.

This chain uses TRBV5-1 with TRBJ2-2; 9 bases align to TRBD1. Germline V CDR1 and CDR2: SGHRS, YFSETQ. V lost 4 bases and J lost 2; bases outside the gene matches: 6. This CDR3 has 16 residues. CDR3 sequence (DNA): TGCGCCAGCAGCCACAGGACAGGGGAAAACACCGGGGAGCTGTTTTTT. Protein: CASSHRTGENTGELFF. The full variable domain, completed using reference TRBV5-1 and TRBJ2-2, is KAGVTQTPRYLIKTRGQQVTLSCSPISGHRSVSWYQQTPGQGLQFLFEYFSETQRNKGNFPGRFSGRQFSNSRSEMNVSTLELGDSALYLCASSHRTGENTGELFFGEGSRLTVL.

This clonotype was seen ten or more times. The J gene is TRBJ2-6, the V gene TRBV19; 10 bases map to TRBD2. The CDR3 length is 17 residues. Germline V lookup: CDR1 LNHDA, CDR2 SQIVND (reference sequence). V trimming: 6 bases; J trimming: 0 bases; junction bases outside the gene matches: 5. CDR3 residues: CASRTSGASSGANVLTF. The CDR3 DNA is TGTGCCAGTAGAACTAGCGGGGCCAGCTCTGGGGCCAACGTCCTGACTTTC.

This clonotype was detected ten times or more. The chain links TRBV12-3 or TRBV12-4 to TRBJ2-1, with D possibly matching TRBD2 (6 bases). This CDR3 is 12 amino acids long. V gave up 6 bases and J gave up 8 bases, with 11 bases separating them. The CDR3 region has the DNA TGTGCCAGCAGCACGGGAGTTTATGAGCAGTTCTTC. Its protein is CASSTGVYEQFF.

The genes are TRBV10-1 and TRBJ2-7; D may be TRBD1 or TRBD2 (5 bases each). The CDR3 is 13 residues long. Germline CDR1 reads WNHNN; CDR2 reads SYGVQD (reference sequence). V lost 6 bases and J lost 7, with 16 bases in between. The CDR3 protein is CASSPGTPGEQYF. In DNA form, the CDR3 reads TGCGCCAGCAGCCCCGGGACCCCCGGGGAGCAGTACTTC.

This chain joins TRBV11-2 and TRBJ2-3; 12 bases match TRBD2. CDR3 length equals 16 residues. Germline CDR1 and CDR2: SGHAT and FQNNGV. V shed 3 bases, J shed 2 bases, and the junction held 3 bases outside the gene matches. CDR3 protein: CASSLTSGSTTDTQYF. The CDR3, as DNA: TGTGCCAGCAGCTTGACTAGCGGGAGTACCACAGATACGCAGTATTTT.

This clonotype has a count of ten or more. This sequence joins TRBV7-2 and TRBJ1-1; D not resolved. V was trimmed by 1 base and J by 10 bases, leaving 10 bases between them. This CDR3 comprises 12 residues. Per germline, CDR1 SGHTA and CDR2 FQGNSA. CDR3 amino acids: CASSLDGVRAFF. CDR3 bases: TGTGCCAGCAGCTTAGACGGTGTTAGAGCTTTCTTT.

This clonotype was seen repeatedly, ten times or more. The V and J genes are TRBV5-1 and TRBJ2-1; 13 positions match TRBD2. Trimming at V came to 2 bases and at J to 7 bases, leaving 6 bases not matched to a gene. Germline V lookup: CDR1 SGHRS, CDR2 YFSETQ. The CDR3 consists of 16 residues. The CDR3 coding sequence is TGCGCCAGCAGCTTAGGACTAGCGGGAGCCGGTAATGAGCAGTTCTTC. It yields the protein CASSLGLAGAGNEQFF.

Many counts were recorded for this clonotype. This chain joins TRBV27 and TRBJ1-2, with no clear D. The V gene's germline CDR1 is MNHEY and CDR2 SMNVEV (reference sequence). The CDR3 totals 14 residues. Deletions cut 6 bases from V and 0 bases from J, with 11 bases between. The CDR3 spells CASRPTLTNYGYTF. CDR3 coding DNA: TGTGCCAGCAGACCGACATTGACTAACTATGGCTACACCTTC.

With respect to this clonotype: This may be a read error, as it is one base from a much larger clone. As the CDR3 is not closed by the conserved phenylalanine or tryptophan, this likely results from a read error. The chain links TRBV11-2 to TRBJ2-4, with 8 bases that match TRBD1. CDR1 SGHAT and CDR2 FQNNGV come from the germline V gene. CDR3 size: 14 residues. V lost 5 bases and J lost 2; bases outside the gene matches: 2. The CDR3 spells CASSRQGSKNIQYL. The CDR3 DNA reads TGTGCCAGCAGCCGACAGGGGTCCAAAAACATTCAGTACCTC.